Sequencing of this T cell receptor (beta chain) was carried out in a study of T cell repertoires in cytomegalovirus infection. Study overall: Based on public TCR beta signatures, there were indications of CMV infection and of a matching HLA type.

Germline V gene sequence: CDR1 MNHEY, CDR2 SMNVEV (reference sequence). V was trimmed by 4 bases and J by 11 bases, leaving 17 bases between them. The CDR3 runs to 13 residues. TCRdb redid the calling of the reads with MiXCR, one entry per CDR3 protein. Of tens of thousands of distinct CDR3 sequences in the sample, 20% were seen once. About this clonotype itself: The antigen remains unidentified.

This receptor was obtained from a human donor in good health (CMV status not recorded). Some clones in this sample may be carry-over from other donors' samples. The source was CD8+ T cells from cultured PBMCs, collected from culture after CMV antigen stimulation. This chain connects TRBV27 to TRBJ1-1; the D is unclear. CDR3 amino acids: CASSSPSGEWAFF. The CDR3 coding sequence is TGTGCCAGCAGTTCCCCCTCGGGCGAATGGGCTTTCTTT.